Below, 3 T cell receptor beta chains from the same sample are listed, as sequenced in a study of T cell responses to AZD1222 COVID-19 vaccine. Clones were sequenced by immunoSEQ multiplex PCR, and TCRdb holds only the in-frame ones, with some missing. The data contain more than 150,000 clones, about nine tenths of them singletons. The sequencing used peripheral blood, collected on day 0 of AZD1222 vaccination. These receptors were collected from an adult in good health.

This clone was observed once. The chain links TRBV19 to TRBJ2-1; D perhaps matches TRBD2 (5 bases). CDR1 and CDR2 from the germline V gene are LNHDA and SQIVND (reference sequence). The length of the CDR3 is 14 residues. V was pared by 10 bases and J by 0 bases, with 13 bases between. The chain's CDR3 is CATRGFGSYNEQFF. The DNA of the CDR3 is TGTGCCACGCGAGGGTTTGGCTCCTACAATGAGCAGTTCTTC. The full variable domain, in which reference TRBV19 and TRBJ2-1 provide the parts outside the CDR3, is DGGITQSPKYLFRKEGQNVTLSCEQNLNHDAMYWYRQDPGQGLRLIYYSQIVNDFQKGDIAEGYSVSREKKESFPLTVTSAQKNPTAFYLCATRGFGSYNEQFFGPGTRLTVL.

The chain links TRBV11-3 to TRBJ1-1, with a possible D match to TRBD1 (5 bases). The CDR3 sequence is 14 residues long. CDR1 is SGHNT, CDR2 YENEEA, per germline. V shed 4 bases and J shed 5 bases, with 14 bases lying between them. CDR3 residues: CASSSRGGKTEAFF. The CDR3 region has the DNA TGTGCCAGCAGCTCGAGGGGCGGTAAGACTGAAGCTTTCTTT.

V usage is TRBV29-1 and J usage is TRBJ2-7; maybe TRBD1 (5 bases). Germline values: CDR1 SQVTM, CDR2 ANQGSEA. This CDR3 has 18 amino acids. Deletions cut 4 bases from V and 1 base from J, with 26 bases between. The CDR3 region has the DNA TGCAGCGTTGTAGTTCTCGCCAGGGTGTCGTGGGTTTCCTACGAGCAGTACTTC. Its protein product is CSVVVLARVSWVSYEQYF.